Listed below are T cell receptor beta chains from one sample, sequenced in a study of blood T cell repertoires in COVID-19. Sequencing used immunoSEQ multiplex PCR; TCRdb keeps in-frame clones, though not all of them. The sample contains about 250,000 clones, around nine tenths of which appear only once. Sequencing input: peripheral blood. The receptor source for this set is a man younger than 45 with COVID-19, enrolled during active disease. The CDR3 runs from the conserved cysteine through the conserved F or W. The D gene is left open where the match is weak. Part of the rows lack a size; the others show once, few, many or a class for expanded clones.

clone_size,v_call,d_call,j_call,cdr3_aa,cdr3_nt
-,TRBV30,-,TRBJ1-1,CAWSVQVNTEAFF,TGTGCCTGGAGTGTACAGGTGAACACTGAAGCTTTCTTT
-,TRBV6-5,-,TRBJ1-6,CASSYSTGYSPLHF,TGTGCCAGCAGTTACTCAACAGGCTATTCACCCCTCCACTTT
-,TRBV19,TRBD1,TRBJ1-4,CASRAPGQGGEKLFF,TGTGCCAGTAGGGCGCCGGGACAGGGAGGTGAAAAACTGTTTTTT
-,TRBV4-1,-,TRBJ1-5,CASSQAGDGSNQPQHF,TGCGCCAGCAGCCAAGCCGGAGACGGTAGCAATCAGCCCCAGCATTTT
-,TRBV2,-,TRBJ1-2,CASSALTGTSNYGYTF,TGTGCCAGCAGTGCTCTCACAGGGACCTCTAACTATGGCTACACCTTC
-,TRBV9,-,TRBJ2-2,CASSVDPRDTGELFF,TGTGCCAGCAGCGTAGACCCCAGGGACACCGGGGAGCTGTTTTTT
-,TRBV4-1,-,TRBJ2-3,CASSQEEGGAPDTQYF,TGCGCCAGCAGCCAAGAGGAAGGGGGGGCCCCAGATACGCAGTATTTT
-,TRBV6-6,-,TRBJ1-5,CASSPTRLSDSNQPQHF,TGTGCCAGCAGTCCAACCCGACTTTCGGATAGCAATCAGCCCCAGCATTTT
-,TRBV2,TRBD1,TRBJ1-5,CASGGQELGQPQHF,TGTGCCAGCGGCGGACAGGAGTTGGGTCAGCCCCAGCATTTT
-,TRBV29-1,TRBD1,TRBJ1-2,CSSGTGGYYGYTF,TGCAGTTCTGGGACAGGGGGCTACTATGGCTACACCTTC
-,TRBV5-1,TRBD1,TRBJ1-2,CASSFRQGVRGYTF,TGCGCCAGCAGCTTTCGTCAGGGGGTACGGGGCTACACCTTC
-,TRBV13,TRBD1,TRBJ2-7,CASSGIPGTVATYEQYF,TGTGCCAGCAGTGGAATTCCCGGGACAGTAGCCACCTACGAGCAGTACTTC
-,TRBV4-2,TRBD1,TRBJ1-2,CASSQDPAGTANGYTF,TGTGCCAGCAGCCAGGACCCCGCCGGGACAGCTAATGGCTACACCTTC
-,TRBV7-9,TRBD1,TRBJ1-3,CASSSGTGVGNTIYF,TGTGCCAGCAGTTCCGGGACAGGGGTAGGAAACACCATATATTTT
-,TRBV5-5,-,TRBJ2-2,CASSLSGAPTGELFF,TGTGCCAGCAGCTTGTCTGGAGCCCCCACCGGGGAGCTGTTTTTT
-,TRBV3-1/TRBV3-2,-,TRBJ1-1,CASSQVLLLEGTGTEAFF,TGTGCCAGCAGCCAAGTCCTCCTACTCGAGGGGACTGGCACTGAAGCTTTCTTT
-,TRBV4-1,-,TRBJ1-5,CASSQDSGTGNQPQHF,TGCGCCAGCAGCCAAGATTCAGGTACAGGAAATCAGCCCCAGCATTTT
-,TRBV28,TRBD1,TRBJ2-7,CASSSQGNSYEQYF,TGTGCCAGCAGTTCACAGGGGAACTCCTACGAGCAGTACTTC
-,TRBV3-1/TRBV3-2,TRBD1,TRBJ1-2,CASSHRRQGVNGYTF,TGTGCCAGCAGCCATAGGCGGCAGGGGGTCAATGGCTACACCTTC
-,TRBV10-3,TRBD1,TRBJ1-5,CAIREDRGSSNQPQHF,TGTGCCATCAGGGAAGACAGGGGGAGTAGCAATCAGCCCCAGCATTTT
-,TRBV2,TRBD2,TRBJ2-7,CASSPAGADSYEQYF,TGTGCCAGCTCTCCCGCGGGAGCCGATTCCTACGAGCAGTACTTC
-,TRBV7-6,TRBD2,TRBJ2-5,CASSSGLAGRHETQYF,TGTGCCAGCAGCTCGGGACTAGCGGGACGCCATGAGACCCAGTACTTC
-,TRBV9,TRBD1,TRBJ1-2,CASSVATGQGDGYTF,TGTGCCAGCAGCGTAGCTACGGGACAGGGAGATGGCTACACCTTC
-,TRBV27,-,TRBJ1-6,CASRWGGNSPLHF,TGTGCCAGCAGGTGGGGAGGAAATTCACCCCTCCACTTT
once,TRBV10-3,TRBD1,TRBJ1-3,CASGTANSGNTIYF,TGTGCCAGCGGGACAGCCAACTCTGGAAACACCATATATTTT
-,TRBV7-9,-,TRBJ2-3,CASSLGRDTDTQYF,TGTGCCAGCAGCTTGGGCCGAGACACAGATACGCAGTATTTT
-,TRBV28,-,TRBJ2-7,CASRPDRNSYEQYF,TGTGCCAGCAGGCCCGACAGGAACTCCTACGAGCAGTACTTC
-,TRBV6-5,-,TRBJ2-1,CASTLAAQNEQFF,TGTGCCAGCACCCTCGCGGCGCAAAATGAGCAGTTCTTC
-,TRBV6-5,TRBD2,TRBJ2-1,CASSRAGGRHNEQFF,TGTGCCAGCAGTCGAGCGGGGGGACGACACAATGAGCAGTTCTTC
-,TRBV4-1,-,TRBJ1-6,CASSPEHSYNSPLHF,TGCGCCAGCAGCCCAGAACATTCCTATAATTCACCCCTCCACTTT
-,TRBV6-5,-,TRBJ1-5,CASSYDGAFNQPQHF,TGTGCCAGCAGTTACGATGGGGCCTTCAATCAGCCCCAGCATTTT
-,TRBV6-4,TRBD1,TRBJ2-1,CASSAQGWNEQFF,TGTGCCAGCAGCGCACAGGGGTGGAATGAGCAGTTCTTC
-,TRBV6-4,-,TRBJ2-2,CASSVPNISLKNTGELFF,TGTGCCAGCAGTGTACCAAATATTAGCTTAAAGAACACCGGGGAGCTGTTTTTT
few,TRBV6-1,-,TRBJ1-1,CASSEAVTGSTEAFF,TGTGCCAGCAGTGAAGCGGTTACGGGTTCCACTGAAGCTTTCTTT
-,TRBV2,TRBD1,TRBJ1-2,CASSGQGDRYGYTF,TGTGCCAGCAGTGGACAGGGGGATCGGTATGGCTACACCTTC
-,TRBV9,-,TRBJ1-5,CASSAQGSDQPQHF,TGTGCCAGCAGCGCACAGGGATCGGATCAGCCCCAGCATTTT
-,TRBV9,-,TRBJ2-7,CASSVGGDGYEQYF,TGTGCCAGCAGCGTAGGGGGGGACGGCTACGAGCAGTACTTC
-,TRBV27,TRBD1,TRBJ1-2,CASSPTGGAFSHGYTF,TGTGCCAGCAGCCCAACAGGGGGCGCGTTTTCTCATGGCTACACCTTC
-,TRBV5-1,-,TRBJ2-2,CASSLGAPLNTGELFF,TGCGCCAGCAGCTTGGGAGCACCTTTGAACACCGGGGAGCTGTTTTTT
-,TRBV6-5,-,TRBJ1-3,CAAGRVSGGNTIYF,TGTGCCGCAGGCAGGGTCTCGGGCGGAAACACCATATATTTT